This TCR beta chain was observed in a study of beta chain features in type 1 diabetes. This clone was seen more than once but under ten times. Its target is not known. Other DNA sequences within the sample encode an identical CDR3. Isolated RNA was reverse transcribed in full, so expressed TCRB transcripts were sequenced. Assay: immunoSEQ multiplex PCR; the TCRdb copy retains only in-frame clones and omits some. Here the sample spans 640,000 or so clones, about 14% being singletons. Study-level points and caveats: The question left open here concerned HLA type influencing TCRB rearrangement. Researchers report that Type 1 diabetes patients had moderately but significantly shorter TCRB CDR3s across all four CD4+ subsets.

The single heparinised draw taken from each donor contained around 100 mL of blood on average. The authors obtained over 98% purity in all sorted populations. This CDR3 contains 13 residues. Germline V CDR1 and CDR2: GTSNPN, SVGIG (reference sequence). J was trimmed by 6 bases and V by 0 bases; bases with no gene match: 2. Material: naive CD4+ T cells from blood. This sequence originates from a man aged 18 to 35 with type 1 diabetes. The gene calls are TRBV30 and TRBJ1-5, with 7 bases aligning to TRBD1. The CDR3 sequence is CAWSVQGPQPQHF. The CDR3 DNA reads TGTGCCTGGAGTGTACAGGGGCCTCAGCCCCAGCATTTT.